The sequence of this T cell receptor beta chain was determined in a study of shared clonotypes between healthy human individuals. Study observations and caveats: Generally, naive subsets came out with larger estimated richness than memory subsets.

In the case of this clone: Its antigen remains unknown.

The assay was immunoSEQ multiplex PCR, and TCRdb's table has in-frame clones only and misses some. The sample has hundreds of thousands of clones; about three quarters are singletons. The origin of this receptor is a woman in her twenties or thirties in good health. Material: memory CD4+ T cells sorted from blood. Subset defined: CD45RA-negative fraction.

CDR3: CASSLKGPGRSETQYF. The DNA of the CDR3 is TGTGCCAGCAGCTTAAAGGGGCCCGGGAGGTCGGAGACCCAGTACTTC. V is TRBV7-3 and J is TRBJ2-5; 7 positions match TRBD2. Trimming cost V 1 base and J 5 bases; bases outside gene matches: 10. Germline V gives CDR1 SGHTA, CDR2 FQGTGA. The CDR3 runs to 16 residues.